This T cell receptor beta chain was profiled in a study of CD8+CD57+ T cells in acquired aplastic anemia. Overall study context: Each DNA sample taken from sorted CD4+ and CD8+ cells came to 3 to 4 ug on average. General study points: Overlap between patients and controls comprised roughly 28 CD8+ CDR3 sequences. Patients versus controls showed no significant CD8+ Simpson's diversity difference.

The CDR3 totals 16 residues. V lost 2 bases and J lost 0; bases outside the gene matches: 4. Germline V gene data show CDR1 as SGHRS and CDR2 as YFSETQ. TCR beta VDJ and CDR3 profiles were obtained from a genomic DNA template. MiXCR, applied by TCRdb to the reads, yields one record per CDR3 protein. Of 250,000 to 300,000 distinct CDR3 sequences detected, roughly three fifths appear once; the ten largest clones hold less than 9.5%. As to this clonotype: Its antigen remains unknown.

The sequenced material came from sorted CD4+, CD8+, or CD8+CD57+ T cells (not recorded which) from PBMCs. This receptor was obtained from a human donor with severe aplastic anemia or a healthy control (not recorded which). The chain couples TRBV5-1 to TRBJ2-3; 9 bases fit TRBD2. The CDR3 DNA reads TGCGCCAGCAGCTTAGGACTAGCGACGAGCACAGATACGCAGTATTTT. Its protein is CASSLGLATSTDTQYF.